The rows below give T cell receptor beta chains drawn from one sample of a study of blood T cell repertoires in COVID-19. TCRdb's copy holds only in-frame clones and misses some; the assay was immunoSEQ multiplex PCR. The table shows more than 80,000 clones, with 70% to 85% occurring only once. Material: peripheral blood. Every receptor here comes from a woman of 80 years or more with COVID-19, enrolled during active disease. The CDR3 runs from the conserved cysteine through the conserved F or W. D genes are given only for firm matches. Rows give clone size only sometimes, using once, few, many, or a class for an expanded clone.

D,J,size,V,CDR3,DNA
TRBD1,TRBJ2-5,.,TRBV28,CASSFSGTGVQETQYF,TGTGCCAGCAGTTTTTCCGGGACAGGGGTTCAAGAGACCCAGTACTTC
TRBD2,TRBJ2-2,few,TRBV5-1,CASTGLAGTAGELFF,TGCGCCAGCACGGGGCTAGCGGGAACCGCCGGGGAGCTGTTTTTT
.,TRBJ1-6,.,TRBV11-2,CASSLLQGNSPLHF,TGTGCCAGCAGCTTATTACAGGGCAATTCACCCCTCCACTTT
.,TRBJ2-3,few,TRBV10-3,CAIKGSGTDTQYF,TGTGCCATCAAGGGATCGGGGACAGATACGCAGTATTTT
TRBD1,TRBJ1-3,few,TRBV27,CASSLNWGQGLSGNTIYF,TGTGCCAGCAGTTTAAATTGGGGACAGGGTCTCTCTGGAAACACCATATATTTT
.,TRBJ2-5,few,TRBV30,CALRRISGETQYF,TGTGCCTTAAGACGGATCTCGGGAGAGACCCAGTACTTC
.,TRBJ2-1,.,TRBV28,CASSLTGYNEQFF,TGTGCCAGCAGCCTGACAGGTTACAATGAGCAGTTCTTC
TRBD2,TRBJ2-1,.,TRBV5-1,CASSLPTSGRSSYNEQFF,TGCGCCAGCAGCTTGCCCACTAGCGGGAGGAGCTCCTACAATGAGCAGTTCTTC
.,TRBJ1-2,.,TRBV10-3,CAISEDRNDGYTF,TGTGCCATCAGTGAAGACAGAAACGATGGCTACACCTTC
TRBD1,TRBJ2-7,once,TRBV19,CASSSSGTAPYEQYF,TGTGCCAGTAGTTCTTCAGGGACAGCCCCCTACGAGCAGTACTTC
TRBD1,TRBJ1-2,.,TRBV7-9,CASSLVGQGARSYYGYTF,TGTGCCAGCAGCTTAGTCGGACAGGGGGCTCGGTCGTACTATGGCTACACCTTC
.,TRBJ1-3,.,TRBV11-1,CASSRIRGSGNTIYF,TGTGCCAGCAGCCGGATCCGGGGCTCTGGAAACACCATATATTTT
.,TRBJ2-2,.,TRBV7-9,CASSRVGATGELFF,TGTGCCAGCAGTCGTGTGGGGGCAACCGGGGAGCTGTTTTTT
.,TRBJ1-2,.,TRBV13,CASIRRGSYGYTF,TGTGCCAGCATCCGTCGGGGAAGTTATGGCTACACCTTC
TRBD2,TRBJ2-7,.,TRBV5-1,CASSTVTSGSIYEQYF,TGCGCCAGCAGCACCGTTACTAGCGGGAGTATATACGAGCAGTACTTC
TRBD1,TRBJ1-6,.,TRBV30,CAWSGTTGGAYNSPLHF,TGTGCCTGGAGTGGAACCACAGGGGGCGCTTATAATTCACCCCTCCACTTT
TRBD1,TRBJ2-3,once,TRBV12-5,CASTQGGTDTQYF,TGTGCTAGTACACAGGGGGGCACAGATACGCAGTATTTT
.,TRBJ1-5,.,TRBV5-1,CASSLWGDSEPQHF,TGCGCCAGCAGCTTATGGGGGGATAGTGAGCCCCAGCATTTT
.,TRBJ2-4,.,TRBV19,CASNQVGRGKNIQYF,TGTGCCAGTAACCAAGTGGGCAGGGGAAAAAACATTCAGTACTTC
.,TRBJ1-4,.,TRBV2,CATLSPIRGEKLFF,TGTGCCACGCTAAGCCCGATCAGGGGTGAAAAACTGTTTTTT
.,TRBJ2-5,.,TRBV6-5,CASSYSIAQETQYF,TGTGCCAGCAGTTACTCTATCGCCCAGGAGACCCAGTACTTC
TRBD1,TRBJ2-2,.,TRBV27,CASSRRDRVYTGELFF,TGTGCCAGCAGCCGACGGGACAGGGTATACACCGGGGAGCTGTTTTTT
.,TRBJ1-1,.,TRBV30,CAWSVQGQPGTEAFF,TGTGCCTGGAGTGTACAAGGACAACCTGGAACTGAAGCTTTCTTT
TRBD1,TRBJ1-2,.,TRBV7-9,CASSPDRVHGYTF,TGTGCCAGCAGCCCCGACAGGGTACATGGCTACACCTTC
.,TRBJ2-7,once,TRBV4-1,CASSPTENRDYEQYF,TGCGCCAGCAGCCCTACCGAAAACAGGGACTACGAGCAGTACTTC
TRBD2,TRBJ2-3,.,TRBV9,CATNPIGGATDTQYF,TGTGCCACTAACCCAATCGGGGGGGCTACAGATACGCAGTATTTT
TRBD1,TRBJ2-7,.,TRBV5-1,CASSAGQGVSYEQYF,TGCGCCAGCAGCGCCGGACAGGGGGTTTCCTACGAGCAGTACTTC
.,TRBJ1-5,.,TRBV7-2,CASSPRAGINQPQHF,TGTGCCAGCAGCCCCCGGGCGGGAATAAATCAGCCCCAGCATTTT
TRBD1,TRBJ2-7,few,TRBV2,CASRQGTYEQYF,TGTGCCAGCCGACAGGGGACTTACGAGCAGTACTTC
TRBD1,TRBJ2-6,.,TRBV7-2,CASSSQGAGGANVLTF,TGTGCCAGCAGCTCACAGGGGGCAGGTGGGGCCAACGTCCTGACTTTC
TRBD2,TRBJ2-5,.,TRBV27,CASSLGLAGGQETQYF,TGTGCCAGCAGTTTAGGCCTAGCGGGAGGACAAGAGACCCAGTACTTC
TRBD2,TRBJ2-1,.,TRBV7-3,CASSLTRWEGRNEQFF,TGTGCCAGCAGCTTAACTCGGTGGGAGGGCCGAAATGAGCAGTTCTTC
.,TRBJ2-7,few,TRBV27,CASSFPLYEQYF,TGTGCCAGCAGTTTCCCCCTCTACGAGCAGTACTTC
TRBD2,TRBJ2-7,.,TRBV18,CASSPAGAYEQYF,TGTGCCAGCTCACCTGCGGGAGCCTACGAGCAGTACTTC
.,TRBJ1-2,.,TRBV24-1,CATSQEGEGYTF,TGTGCCACCAGTCAAGAGGGTGAGGGCTACACCTTC
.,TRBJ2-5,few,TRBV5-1,CASSFGSQETQYF,TGCGCCAGCAGCTTTGGCAGCCAAGAGACCCAGTACTTC
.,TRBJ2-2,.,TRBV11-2,CASSWYSGANTGELFF,TGTGCCAGCAGCTGGTATAGCGGTGCGAACACCGGGGAGCTGTTTTTT
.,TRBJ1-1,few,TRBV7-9,CASSTHAVNTEAFF,TGTGCCAGCAGCACCCATGCGGTGAACACTGAAGCTTTCTTT